Shown below are 24 T cell receptor beta chains from a single sample sequenced in a study of blood T cell repertoires in COVID-19. TCRdb's copy holds only in-frame clones and misses some; the assay was immunoSEQ multiplex PCR. Of some 150,000 clones listed, around nine tenths were seen once; the top ten hold approximately 10%. The sample was peripheral blood. The receptors shown here come from a man between 50 and 59 years old with active or convalescent COVID-19.

Note on this clone: Distinct nucleotide sequences in the sample also encode this CDR3. The V gene is TRBV3-1 (or the pseudogene TRBV3-2), the J gene TRBJ2-4; TRBD2 matches at 8 bases. CDR3 size: 15 residues. CDR1 and CDR2 (germline): LGHDT, YNNKEL (reference sequence). V trimming: 1 base; J trimming: 4 bases; junction bases outside the gene matches: 3. This CDR3 reads CASSQGGLAKNIQYF. The CDR3 DNA sequence: TGTGCCAGCAGCCAAGGCGGACTAGCTAAAAACATTCAGTACTTC.

In this sample, this clone turned up once. This CDR3 is also generated by other DNA sequences in the sample. V and J are TRBV11-3 and TRBJ2-1; D gene uncertain. The CDR3 runs 12 residues. Trimming pared 6 bases from V and 3 bases from J, leaving 6 bases between. Germline V gene sequence: CDR1 SGHNT, CDR2 YENEEA. The CDR3 DNA reads TGTGCCAGCAGTCGCAGCTACAATGAGCAGTTCTTC. Translation gives CASSRSYNEQFF.

This clone was counted only a few times. The chain has TRBV7-2 and TRBJ2-1; the match to TRBD2 covers 11 bases. The CDR3 loop spans 16 amino acids. Germline V gives CDR1 SGHTA, CDR2 FQGNSA. The V gene end was trimmed by 7 bases and the J gene end by 8 bases; junction bases not matched to a gene: 13. As DNA, the CDR3 is TGTGCCAGCACCCTAACAACTAGCGGGAGTCGGTATGAGCAGTTCTTC. Protein product: CASTLTTSGSRYEQFF.

Ten or more counts support this clone. The junction departs from the called germline gene at one end, perhaps through a read error. The chain combines TRBV7-7 with TRBJ2-2, with D perhaps TRBD2 (5 bases). The CDR3 length is 15 residues. The germline V gene encodes CDR1 SSHAT and CDR2 FNYEAQ (reference sequence). The CDR3 protein is CASSSGRGSNGELFF. Here the CDR3 DNA reads TGTGCTAGCAGCTCTGGACGGGGTTCTAATGGGGAGCTGTTTTTT.

The CDR3, as DNA: TGCGCCAGCAGCTTACCCCCCGGGAGGGCAGGTGAGCAGTTCTTC. This sequence encodes CASSLPPGRAGEQFF. The chain employs TRBV5-1 and TRBJ2-1; 8 bases are a match to TRBD2. Trimming at V came to 2 bases and at J to 9 bases, leaving 10 bases not matched to a gene. Germline CDR1 and CDR2: SGHRS and YFSETQ. CDR3 length: 15 amino acids.

The chain has TRBV3-1 (or the pseudogene TRBV3-2) and TRBJ2-7; the D gene is possibly TRBD2 (7 bases). Between the trimmed V and J ends, which lost 1 base and 4 bases, there was a span of 14 bases. The CDR3 has 15 residues. Germline CDR1 is LGHDT and CDR2 is YNNKEL (reference sequence). CDR3 bases: TGTGCCAGCAGCCAAGGGGAGGGGGTGACATACGAGCAGTACTTC. Protein: CASSQGEGVTYEQYF.

This chain joins TRBV5-5 and TRBJ2-2; 7 bases agree with TRBD1. V gave up 1 base and J gave up 4 bases; unmatched junction bases: 7. The CDR3 has 16 residues. The germline V gene has CDR1 SGHKS and CDR2 YYEKEE (reference sequence). CDR3 nucleotide sequence: TGTGCCAGCAGCTTGTACCCGGGACAGAGCACCGGGGAGCTGTTTTTT. Encoded protein: CASSLYPGQSTGELFF.

This clone was detected a few times. The V and J genes are TRBV24-1 and TRBJ2-1; 8 bases map to TRBD1. This CDR3 spans 16 amino acids. In germline, CDR1 is KGHDR, CDR2 SFDVKD. V trimming: 4 bases; J trimming: 5 bases; junction bases outside the gene matches: 9. DNA for the CDR3: TGTGCCACCAGTGACCCCAAGACAGGGGCACACAATGAGCAGTTCTTC. It codes for CATSDPKTGAHNEQFF.

The gene calls are TRBV29-1 and TRBJ2-7, with D perhaps TRBD2 (5 bases). Germline-derived CDR1 and CDR2 are SQVTM and ANQGSEA. CDR3 length: 14 amino acids. V was clipped by 5 bases and J by 3 bases, with 17 bases between them. CDR3 DNA sequence: TGCAGCGTTCGCAAGGAGAGGGTCATCTACGAGCAGTACTTC. It translates to CSVRKERVIYEQYF.

The chain carries TRBV6-1 and TRBJ2-1; no firm D call. The V end was cut by 2 bases, the J end by 0 bases, with 8 bases between. This CDR3 comprises 15 residues. Germline V gene data show CDR1 as MNHNS and CDR2 as SASEGT. The CDR3: CASSEYEVSYNEQFF. The CDR3 coding sequence is TGTGCCAGCAGTGAATATGAGGTCTCCTACAATGAGCAGTTCTTC.

The chain has TRBV11-2 and TRBJ2-1; TRBD1 matches at 12 bases. Germline CDR1 is SGHAT and CDR2 is FQNNGV. The CDR3 sequence is 15 residues long. Trimming removed 3 bases from V and 6 bases from J; junction bases left unmatched: 3. The CDR3 loop reads CASSLMGQGANEQFF. The CDR3 DNA sequence: TGTGCCAGCAGCTTGATGGGACAGGGGGCCAATGAGCAGTTCTTC.

This chain joins TRBV20-1 and TRBJ1-1; D may be TRBD1 (6 bases). Germline V gene data show CDR1 as DFQATT and CDR2 as SNEGSKA (reference sequence). Trimming pared 3 bases from V and 2 bases from J, leaving 10 bases between. The CDR3 runs 13 residues. CDR3 protein: CSASRDTNTEAFF. Written as DNA, the CDR3 is TGCAGTGCTAGTAGGGACACCAACACTGAAGCTTTCTTT.

J is TRBJ2-7 and V is TRBV19; TRBD1 matches at 7 bases. This CDR3 contains 15 residues. The ends lost 5 bases at V and 2 bases at J; junction bases unmatched: 9. The germline CDR1 and CDR2 sequences are LNHDA and SQIVND (reference sequence). This CDR3 is CASSSRRDSPYEQYF. CDR3 in DNA: TGTGCCAGTAGTTCCCGCCGGGACAGCCCCTACGAGCAGTACTTC.

The genes are TRBV14 and TRBJ2-7; weak D call: TRBD2 (6 bases). CDR3 length: 15 amino acids. Trimming shortened V by 1 base and J by 1 base, and 11 bases separated the two germline ends. Germline assignment: CDR1 SGHDN and CDR2 FVKESK. Here the CDR3 DNA reads TGTGCCAGCAGCCAAGGGAGGGGAGCATCCTACGAGCAGTACTTC. It encodes CASSQGRGASYEQYF.

This clone was counted a few times. The rearrangement uses TRBV3-1 (or the pseudogene TRBV3-2) and TRBJ2-7; a possible D gene is TRBD1 (6 bases). V lost 1 base and J 3 bases, leaving 13 bases between the germline ends. This CDR3 contains 15 residues. The germline V gene has CDR1 LGHDT and CDR2 YNNKEL (reference sequence). The CDR3 loop is CASSQGWDTIYEQYF. CDR3 bases: TGTGCCAGCAGCCAAGGGTGGGACACCATCTACGAGCAGTACTTC.

As regards this clone: An end of the junction does not agree with germline; a read error may underlie this. The chain is built from TRBV7-8 and TRBJ2-7; D might be TRBD2 (6 bases). CDR1 SGHVS and CDR2 FQNEAQ come from the germline V gene. There are 13 residues in the CDR3. CDR3 DNA sequence: TGTGCCAGCAGCCTAGCGAGGGCCTACGAGCAGTACTTC. It yields the protein CASSLARAYEQYF.

The V call is TRBV5-4, the J call TRBJ2-1; TRBD2 aligns across 9 bases. The trim removed 0 bases at V and 16 bases at J, leaving 8 bases unmatched. There are 13 residues in the CDR3. Germline CDR1 is SGHNT and CDR2 is YYREEE (reference sequence). This CDR3 reads CASSLDTSGSAFF. Here the CDR3 DNA reads TGTGCCAGCAGCTTGGATACTAGCGGGTCGGCATTCTTC.

V and J are TRBV27 and TRBJ2-3; TRBD2 matches 10 bases. After removal of 8 bases from V and 0 bases from J, the junction contained 11 bases not matched to a gene. The CDR3 is 17 amino acids. Germline CDR1 MNHEY, CDR2 SMNVEV (reference sequence). The CDR3 here is CASAHVAGGGSTDTQYF. The CDR3 DNA is TGTGCCAGCGCCCACGTAGCGGGAGGAGGGAGCACAGATACGCAGTATTTT.

V and J are TRBV10-3 and TRBJ2-7; 7 nucleotides match TRBD1. The germline gives CDR1 ENHRY, CDR2 SYGVKD. The CDR3 loop spans 15 amino acids. The V segment lost 3 bases and the J segment 7 bases; nucleotides outside the gene matches: 12. The CDR3 sequence: CAISDPGQRTLEQYF. DNA of the CDR3: TGTGCCATCAGTGATCCGGGACAGAGGACTTTGGAGCAGTACTTC.

V gene TRBV5-6 combines with J gene TRBJ2-5, with 7 bases aligning to TRBD2. The germline V gene has CDR1 SGHDT and CDR2 YYEEEE. The junction had 8 bases not matched to a gene; V was cut back by 2 bases and J by 1 base. There are 16 residues in the CDR3. CDR3: CASSFRPSGIQETQYF. For the CDR3, the DNA is TGTGCCAGCAGCTTTAGGCCTAGCGGAATCCAAGAGACCCAGTACTTC.

This sequence joins TRBV29-1 and TRBJ2-1, with 11 bases aligning to TRBD2. The V gene end was trimmed by 5 bases and the J gene end by 5 bases; junction bases not matched to a gene: 2. The CDR3 spans 13 residues. From germline, CDR1 is SQVTM and CDR2 ANQGSEA. The CDR3 loop reads CSVPLAGDNEQFF. As DNA, the CDR3 is TGCAGCGTTCCACTAGCGGGAGACAATGAGCAGTTCTTC.

V and J are TRBV23-1 and TRBJ1-1, with TRBD1 matching over 8 bases. TRBV23-1 is sorted into the ORF group, with uncertain function. This CDR3 spans 13 amino acids. Unmatched junction bases numbered 5, after V lost 7 bases and J lost 4 bases. As DNA, the CDR3 is TGCGCCAGCAAGGACAGGGAACGCACTGAAGCTTTCTTT. Translated: CASKDRERTEAFF.

The chain combines TRBV19 with TRBJ1-2, with 8 bases fitting TRBD1. This CDR3 has 14 amino acids. With 4 bases clipped from V and 4 bases from J, the junction kept 5 bases outside the gene matches. Looked up from germline, CDR1 is LNHDA and CDR2 is SQIVND (reference sequence). The CDR3 loop reads CASSSGQGTYGYTF. In DNA, the CDR3 is TGTGCCAGTAGTAGCGGACAGGGAACCTATGGCTACACCTTC.

V gene TRBV5-4 combines with J gene TRBJ2-7; 11 positions match TRBD2. There are 15 residues in the CDR3. Germline V CDR1 and CDR2: SGHNT, YYREEE (reference sequence). V lost 4 bases and J lost 1; bases outside the gene matches: 4. The CDR3 bases are TGTGCCAGCAGCGATCTAGCGGGAGGATCCTACGAGCAGTACTTC. It specifies CASSDLAGGSYEQYF.